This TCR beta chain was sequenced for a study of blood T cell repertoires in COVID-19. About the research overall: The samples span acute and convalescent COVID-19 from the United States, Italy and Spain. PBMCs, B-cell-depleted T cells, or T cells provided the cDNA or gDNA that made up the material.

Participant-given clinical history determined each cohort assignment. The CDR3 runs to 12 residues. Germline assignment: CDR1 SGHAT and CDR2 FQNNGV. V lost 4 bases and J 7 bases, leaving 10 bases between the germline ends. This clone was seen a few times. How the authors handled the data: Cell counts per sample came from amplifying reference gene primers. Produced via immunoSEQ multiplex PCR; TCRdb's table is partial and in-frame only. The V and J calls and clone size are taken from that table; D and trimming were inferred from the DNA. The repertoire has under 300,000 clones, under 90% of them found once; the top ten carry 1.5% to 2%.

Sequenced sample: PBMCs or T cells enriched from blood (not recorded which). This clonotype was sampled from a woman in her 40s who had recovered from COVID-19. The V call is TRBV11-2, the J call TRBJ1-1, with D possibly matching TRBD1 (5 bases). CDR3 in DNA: TGTGCCAGCAGCTCTTTGGGGGGTGAAGCTTTCTTT. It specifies CASSSLGGEAFF.